This T cell receptor (beta chain) was profiled in a study of blood T cells in healthy people across ages. Points from the study as a whole: With naive T cell percentage, TCR beta diversity showed a strong correlation. When set beside aged donors, long-lived donors presented more naive CD4+ cells and higher diversity.

Germline V gene lookup returns CDR1 MNHEY and CDR2 SMNVEV (reference sequence). J was trimmed by 6 bases and V by 8 bases; bases with no gene match: 2. This CDR3 spans 12 amino acids. In this sample, this clonotype turned up many times. Its specificity is unknown. The donors, aged roughly 6 to 95, were healthy Caucasians from Russia. A J-beta primer mix and a sample-barcoded 5' primer were used in a second PCR of roughly 7 to 12 cycles. TCRdb re-called the 5' RACE reads with MiXCR, one entry per CDR3 protein. Among around 1,600,000 distinct CDR3 sequences, approximately 43% were seen once, and the ten largest hold just over 4%.

Material for sequencing was blood. This chain connects TRBV27 to TRBJ2-1; TRBD1 agrees at 9 bases. This clonotype was obtained from a woman aged 18-30 years in good health. The CDR3 here is CASGDRVNEQFF. CDR3 nucleotide sequence: TGTGCCAGCGGGGACAGGGTCAATGAGCAGTTCTTC.